This is a list of T cell receptor beta chains from one sample in a study of blood T cell repertoires in COVID-19. TCRdb's copy holds only in-frame clones and misses some; the assay was immunoSEQ multiplex PCR. Of about 240,000 clones listed, around four fifths are singletons. Sample: peripheral blood. The receptors originated from a woman aged 70-85 years with acute or convalescent COVID-19. The CDR3 runs from the conserved cysteine through the conserved F or W. The D gene is left open where the match is weak. A clone size is listed for some rows: how often the clone was seen (once, few, many), or a class if it is expanded.

j_call d_call clone_size v_call cdr3_aa cdr3_nt
TRBJ1-2 - - TRBV15 CATSRDLNQFWQGGGYTF TGTGCCACCAGCAGAGATCTGAATCAGTTTTGGCAGGGCGGTGGCTACACCTTC
TRBJ1-5 TRBD1 - TRBV6-1 CASSEQTGGPGQPQHF TGTGCCAGCAGTGAGCAGACAGGGGGTCCAGGTCAGCCCCAGCATTTT
TRBJ1-1 TRBD1 - TRBV11-2 CASSSGTGMNTEAFF TGTGCCAGCAGTTCTGGGACAGGAATGAACACTGAAGCTTTCTTT
TRBJ2-7 TRBD2 - TRBV18 CASSPSGGAYEQYF TGTGCCAGCTCACCTAGCGGGGGGGCGTACGAGCAGTACTTC
TRBJ1-2 TRBD1 - TRBV24-1 CATSASDRGPYGYTF TGTGCCACCAGTGCCTCGGACAGGGGGCCTTATGGCTACACCTTC
TRBJ2-5 TRBD1 - TRBV5-6 CASSLGGGDETQYF TGTGCCAGCAGCTTGGGAGGGGGCGACGAGACCCAGTACTTC
TRBJ1-1 - - TRBV9 CASSLTGSRAFF TGTGCCAGCAGCCTCACAGGGAGTAGAGCTTTCTTT
TRBJ2-2 - - TRBV5-1 CASSLEGPGELFF TGCGCCAGCAGCTTGGAGGGGCCCGGGGAGCTGTTTTTT
TRBJ2-7 TRBD2 - TRBV10-3 CATSPSSGGAYGEQYF TGTGCCACCTCTCCTAGCTCCGGGGGGGCTTATGGGGAGCAGTACTTC
TRBJ2-1 - - TRBV12-3/TRBV12-4 CASALGALSEQFF TGTGCCAGCGCTCTGGGGGCTTTAAGTGAGCAGTTCTTC
TRBJ1-2 TRBD1 - TRBV10-3 CAISEAGQGESGYTF TGTGCCATCAGTGAGGCGGGACAGGGTGAGAGTGGCTACACCTTC
TRBJ1-1 - - TRBV27 CASSLVRGGDMNTEAFF TGTGCCAGCAGTTTAGTTAGAGGAGGGGATATGAACACTGAAGCTTTCTTT
TRBJ1-5 TRBD1 few TRBV19 CASRGQYNQPQHF TGTGCCAGTAGGGGACAGTACAATCAGCCCCAGCATTTT
TRBJ1-6 - - TRBV6-1 CASSDAREPNSPLHF TGTGCCAGCAGTGACGCCAGGGAACCTAATTCACCCCTCCACTTT
TRBJ1-1 - - TRBV6-4 CASRSGGWDTEAFF TGTGCCAGCAGGAGCGGGGGTTGGGACACTGAAGCTTTCTTT
TRBJ1-2 - - TRBV2 CASRVTVTNYGYTF TGTGCCAGCAGGGTGACAGTCACCAACTATGGCTACACCTTC
TRBJ2-3 TRBD1 few TRBV5-4 CASSGQGADTQYF TGTGCCAGCAGCGGCCAGGGGGCAGATACGCAGTATTTT
TRBJ1-1 - - TRBV9 CASSARASSGTEAFF TGTGCCAGCAGCGCCCGGGCCTCAAGCGGGACTGAAGCTTTCTTT
TRBJ1-2 - once TRBV10-3 CAISESGDYGYTF TGTGCCATCAGTGAGAGCGGGGACTATGGCTACACCTTC
TRBJ1-6 - - TRBV7-9 CASSLDGQGSSPLHF TGTGCCAGCAGCTTAGATGGCCAGGGGAGTTCACCCCTCCACTTT
TRBJ1-2 TRBD1 - TRBV28 CASSFPGTGPIGYTF TGTGCCAGCAGTTTTCCCGGGACAGGGCCTATTGGCTACACCTTC
TRBJ2-7 - - TRBV28 CASSGGAPSSYEQYF TGTGCCAGCAGTGGTGGGGCCCCGAGCTCCTACGAGCAGTACTTC
TRBJ1-1 TRBD1 - TRBV6-4 CASRGQGSTEAFF TGTGCCAGCAGGGGACAGGGGAGCACTGAAGCTTTCTTT
TRBJ1-3 - - TRBV6-5 CASEVTANSGNTIYF TGTGCCAGTGAAGTAACAGCTAACTCTGGAAACACCATATATTTT
TRBJ1-2 TRBD1 - TRBV5-1 CASSLEQGRYGYTF TGCGCCAGCAGCTTGGAACAGGGGAGGTATGGCTACACCTTC
TRBJ2-1 - - TRBV5-1 CASSFIGSENEQFF TGCGCCAGCAGCTTTATCGGGTCAGAAAATGAGCAGTTCTTC